These 10 T cell receptor beta chains were sequenced from one sample in a study of T cells in Graves' hyperthyroidism and ophthalmopathy. What was amplified from RNA transcripts were TCR beta CDR3 regions. An initial round of RT-PCR targeting the TCR CDR3 relied on the HTBI primer set. Each CDR3 protein gets one entry after TCRdb re-called the multiplex PCR reads with MiXCR. The sample lists 45,000 to 50,000 distinct CDR3 sequences; around 48% were seen once. The sample comprised peripheral blood or thyroid tissue (not recorded which). These receptors all stem from a woman between 50 and 59 years old with Graves' hyperthyroidism.

The chain links TRBV7-9 to TRBJ2-5; 7 positions match TRBD2. J was trimmed by 4 bases and V by 5 bases; bases with no gene match: 4. CDR1 is SEHNR and CDR2 is FQNEAQ in the germline V gene (reference sequence). CDR3 length equals 13 residues. The CDR3 DNA is TGTGCCAGCAGCCGGACTAGGGGAGAGACCCAGTACTTC. It specifies CASSRTRGETQYF.

This clonotype appeared many times. The CDR3, as DNA: TGTGCCAGCAGCGGGGCGATATTTGGGACCGGGGAGCTGTTTTTT. This sequence encodes CASSGAIFGTGELFF. The chain recombines TRBV9 with TRBJ2-2, with D uncertain. From germline, CDR1 is SGDLS and CDR2 YYNGEE. CDR3 length: 15 residues. Trimming pared 3 bases from V and 5 bases from J, leaving 14 bases between.

On this clonotype itself: One junction end disagrees with the germline gene, perhaps due to a read error. The gene calls are TRBV11-2 and TRBJ1-5, with no clear D. The CDR3 sequence is 11 residues long. Germline-derived CDR1 and CDR2 are SGHAT and FQNNGV. The CDR3 loop is CASSLGQAQHF. The DNA of the CDR3 is TGTGCCAGCAGCTTAGGTCAGGCCCAGCATTTT.

J is TRBJ2-3 and V is TRBV4-1; TRBD1 matches at 7 bases. This CDR3 has 16 residues. Germline V gene sequence: CDR1 MGHRA, CDR2 YSYEKL. V was pared by 8 bases and J by 1 base, with 12 bases of the junction left unmatched. In DNA form, the CDR3 reads TGCGCCAGCCGTAACTTCCGGGACAGCGGCACAGATACGCAGTATTTT. Its translation is CASRNFRDSGTDTQYF.

This clonotype was seen more than once but under ten times. At one end the junction does not follow the germline gene, possibly because of a read error. This rearrangement joins TRBV6-6 to TRBJ1-1, with 8 bases lining up with TRBD1. The CDR3 has 15 residues. Germline assignment: CDR1 MNHNY and CDR2 SVGAGI (reference sequence). CDR3 in amino acids: CAGSGQGLVGTEAFF. For the CDR3, the DNA is TGTGCCGGCAGTGGACAGGGCCTGGTGGGGACTGAAGCTTTCTTT.

This clonotype was detected ten times or more. The V gene is TRBV10-3, the J gene TRBJ2-2; 14 bases line up with TRBD2. Trimming at V came to 10 bases and at J to 4 bases, leaving 5 bases not matched to a gene. This CDR3 is 15 amino acids long. Germline V gene data show CDR1 as ENHRY and CDR2 as SYGVKD. The CDR3 sequence is CATGTSGSSTGELFF. The CDR3 DNA follows: TGTGCCACCGGGACTAGCGGGAGCTCCACCGGGGAGCTGTTTTTT.

Points on this clonotype: A read error may produce the germline difference seen at one junction end. The chain joins TRBV29-1 to TRBJ1-1; the D gene is possibly TRBD1 (5 bases). The CDR3 has 14 amino acids. Germline-derived CDR1 and CDR2 are SQVTM and ANQGSEA. The CDR3 sequence: CSVEVGAPGTEASF. CDR3 nucleotide sequence: TGCAGCGTTGAAGTAGGGGCCCCTGGCACTGAAGCCTCCTTT.

This clonotype was recorded a few times. The V gene is TRBV7-6, the J gene TRBJ2-7, with TRBD1 identical over 9 bases. With 3 bases clipped from V and 5 bases from J, the junction kept 11 bases outside the gene matches. The CDR3 length is 16 residues. CDR1 and CDR2 from the germline V gene are SGHVS and FNYEAQ. CDR3 region: CASSFPPGQGADEQYF. As DNA, the CDR3 is TGTGCCAGCAGCTTTCCCCCGGGACAGGGTGCCGACGAGCAGTACTTC.

V and J are TRBV20-1 and TRBJ1-6, with TRBD1 matching 8 bases. Germline V gene data show CDR1 as DFQATT and CDR2 as SNEGSKA (reference sequence). V lost 5 bases, J lost 2 bases, and 2 bases stayed unmatched. The length of the CDR3 is 14 residues. In DNA form, the CDR3 reads TGCAGTGCTTGGACAGGGCCCTATAATTCACCCCTCCACTTT. Translated: CSAWTGPYNSPLHF.

This clonotype was seen ten or more times. The chain joins TRBV6-2 or TRBV6-3 to TRBJ1-6; D is uncertain. The CDR3 spans 13 residues. Germline-derived CDR1 and CDR2 are MNHEY and SVGEGT. V gave up 5 bases and J gave up 7 bases, with 9 bases separating them. CDR3 in amino acids: CASSPAPNSPLHF. CDR3 DNA: TGTGCCAGCAGTCCGGCCCCGAATTCACCCCTCCACTTT.